The 4 T cell receptor beta chains reported below all come from one sample, sequenced in a study of radiation and T cells in renal cell carcinoma. Described time point: blood 4 weeks post-SBRT, at nephrectomy. The treatment: 15 Gy SBRT to primary tumor, nephrectomy 4 weeks later. Libraries were prepared by immunoSEQ multiplex PCR; TCRdb keeps only in-frame clonotypes and omits some of them. The top ten clones hold 17% of a sample with over 120,000 clones, 80% to 90% of them seen once. This material consisted of blood, taken from a patient whose treatment included radiotherapy and nephrectomy. The receptors here all came from a woman between 50 and 59 years old with renal cell carcinoma.

V and J are TRBV27 and TRBJ1-3; D uncertain. Germline V CDR1 and CDR2: MNHEY, SMNVEV (reference sequence). V was pared by 6 bases and J by 1 base, with 10 bases between. The CDR3 spans 14 residues. The CDR3 is CASSPDWSGNTIYF. Written as DNA, the CDR3 is TGTGCCAGCAGCCCCGATTGGTCTGGAAACACCATATATTTT.

This sequence joins TRBV4-3 and TRBJ2-7; D remains ambiguous. The CDR3 has 13 amino acids. Germline V gene lookup returns CDR1 LGHNA and CDR2 YSLEER. The germline V and J ends were trimmed by 4 bases and 8 bases, with 15 bases remaining between them. The CDR3 coding sequence is TGCGCCAGCAGCCCCGGGCCCACCGGAAAGCAGTACTTC. It yields the protein CASSPGPTGKQYF.

The rearrangement joins TRBV15 to TRBJ1-5; possible D gene TRBD1, 6 bases. Germline V gene lookup returns CDR1 LNHNV and CDR2 YYDKDF (reference sequence). This CDR3 contains 15 residues. Trimming left V 0 bases short and J 5 bases short, with 11 bases between. This CDR3 is CATSRDQGIHQPQHF. In DNA, the CDR3 is TGTGCCACCAGCAGAGATCAGGGGATTCATCAGCCCCAGCATTTT.

The chain links TRBV6-5 to TRBJ1-2, with 9 bases that match TRBD1. CDR1 is MNHEY and CDR2 is SVGAGI in the germline V gene. The V and J ends lost 8 bases and 7 bases, in that order; junction bases with no gene match: 5. This CDR3 spans 12 amino acids. In nucleotides, the CDR3 is TGTGCCAGCGGGACAGGGAGGGGTGGCTACACCTTC. This translates into CASGTGRGGYTF.